The 19 T cell receptor beta chains below all came from one sample that was sequenced in a study of blood T cell repertoires in COVID-19. Method: immunoSEQ multiplex PCR; TCRdb's copy keeps in-frame clones and lacks some. Among some 250,000 clones listed, about 68% were seen once. The sequenced sample was peripheral blood. These receptor sequences come from a woman of 80 years or more with acute or convalescent COVID-19.

This sequence joins TRBV27 and TRBJ2-1, with no clear D. The CDR3 is 15 amino acids. Germline loops: CDR1 MNHEY, CDR2 SMNVEV (reference sequence). Trimming removed 5 bases from V and 6 bases from J, with 17 bases in between. The CDR3 protein is CASSPRLVFFNEQFF. Here the CDR3 DNA reads TGTGCCAGCAGTCCGAGATTAGTGTTTTTCAATGAGCAGTTCTTC.

This chain connects TRBV7-7 to TRBJ2-5, with 7 nucleotides matching TRBD1. Trimming at V came to 4 bases and at J to 2 bases, leaving 1 base not matched to a gene. The CDR3 runs to 13 residues. The germline V gene has CDR1 SSHAT and CDR2 FNYEAQ (reference sequence). CDR3 DNA: TGTGCCAGCAGCTGGGGACAGCAAGAGACCCAGTACTTC. Its protein product is CASSWGQQETQYF.

The J gene is TRBJ1-6, the V gene TRBV9, with D maybe TRBD1 (5 bases). V lost 7 bases and J lost 10, with 18 bases in between. This CDR3 is 14 amino acids long. The germline V gene has CDR1 SGDLS and CDR2 YYNGEE. The CDR3 DNA sequence: TGTGCCAGCGAACCTGCAGGGATCGACTCACCCCTCCACTTT. It codes for CASEPAGIDSPLHF.

This clone was recorded once. V usage is TRBV27 and J usage is TRBJ1-4, with unresolved D. The CDR3 has 14 amino acids. V shed 4 bases and J shed 8 bases, with 14 bases lying between them. The germline gives CDR1 MNHEY, CDR2 SMNVEV (reference sequence). The CDR3 loop is CASSSGLPGEKLFF. The CDR3 DNA follows: TGTGCCAGCAGTTCGGGCCTGCCGGGGGAAAAACTGTTTTTT.

This clone was seen at least ten times. This rearrangement joins TRBV2 to TRBJ1-5; D is unresolved. V dropped 6 bases and J dropped 2 bases, with 14 bases sitting between them. CDR1 is SNHLY, CDR2 FYNNEI, per germline. The CDR3 spans 15 residues. The CDR3 DNA sequence: TGTGCCAGCAGGACGTCTCCGGCGGGCAATCAGCCCCAGCATTTT. Protein: CASRTSPAGNQPQHF. The full variable domain, rest sourced from reference TRBV2 and TRBJ1-5, is EPEVTQTPSHQVTQMGQEVILRCVPISNHLYFYWYRQILGQKVEFLVSFYNNEISEKSEIFDDQFSVERPDGSNFTLKIRSTKLEDSAMYFCASRTSPAGNQPQHFGDGTRLSIL.

The V gene is TRBV6-1, the J gene TRBJ1-4, with 7 bases matching TRBD1. This CDR3 has 16 residues. Germline CDR1 is MNHNS and CDR2 is SASEGT. With V trimmed by 1 base and J by 7 bases, 9 bases remained unmatched. The DNA for the CDR3 is TGTGCCAGCAGTGAAGGGGCGGGACAGTACCTTGAAAAACTGTTTTTT. Translation gives CASSEGAGQYLEKLFF.

The chain combines TRBV10-3 with TRBJ1-2; 9 bases fit TRBD1. With V trimmed by 0 bases and J by 4 bases, 3 bases remained unmatched. Germline CDR1 is ENHRY and CDR2 is SYGVKD. The CDR3 loop spans 15 amino acids. The CDR3 reads CAISESWGQGYGYTF. The CDR3 bases are TGTGCCATCAGTGAGTCGTGGGGACAGGGCTATGGCTACACCTTC.

Points on this clone: The sample holds other DNA sequences that translate to the same CDR3. V and J are TRBV5-1 and TRBJ2-1; D possibly corresponds to TRBD2 (6 bases). The CDR3 contains 15 residues. Germline CDR1 and CDR2: SGHRS and YFSETQ. Between the trimmed V and J ends, which lost 0 bases and 0 bases, there was a span of 7 bases. Here the CDR3 DNA reads TGCGCCAGCAGCTTGGCCGGGAGCTCCTACAATGAGCAGTTCTTC. Its protein is CASSLAGSSYNEQFF.

This clone has a handful of counts. This rearrangement joins TRBV4-1 to TRBJ2-5, with TRBD1 identical over 11 bases. Germline lookup yields CDR1 MGHRA and CDR2 YSYEKL. V trimming: 3 bases; J trimming: 4 bases; junction bases outside the gene matches: 10. This CDR3 has 17 residues. CDR3: CASSQRVGQGVGETQYF. CDR3 in DNA: TGCGCCAGCAGCCAGCGAGTGGGACAGGGGGTGGGAGAGACCCAGTACTTC.

The chain uses TRBV21-1 and TRBJ1-4; the D segment call TRBD1 is taken from the table without a DNA check. TRBV21-1 is a documented pseudogene. The CDR3 is made up of 15 amino acids. The CDR3 region is CASSTWTGEHEKLFF. The DNA of the CDR3 is TGTGCCAGCAGCACCTGGACAGGGGAGCATGAAAAACTGTTTTTT.

V usage is TRBV7-2 and J usage is TRBJ1-4; weak D call: TRBD1 (6 bases). CDR3 size: 15 residues. Germline V CDR1 and CDR2: SGHTA, FQGNSA. V shed 3 bases and J shed 8 bases, with 16 bases lying between them. CDR3 sequence reads: CASSFGGARGEKLFF. The CDR3 DNA reads as TGTGCCAGCAGCTTTGGGGGGGCCCGTGGGGAAAAACTGTTTTTT.

V gene TRBV5-5 combines with J gene TRBJ1-5; 7 bases map to TRBD1. The CDR3 runs 14 residues. V lost 3 bases to trimming and J lost 4 bases; unmatched junction nucleotides: 4. In germline, CDR1 is SGHKS, CDR2 YYEKEE (reference sequence). CDR3 nucleotides: TGTGCCAGCAGCTCGGGACAGCCTAATCAGCCCCAGCATTTT. Residues: CASSSGQPNQPQHF.

The V gene is TRBV5-8, the J gene TRBJ2-2, with a possible D match to TRBD1 (6 bases). V gave up 0 bases and J gave up 0 bases, with 12 bases separating them. CDR1 and CDR2 from the germline V gene are SGHTS and YDEGEE. The CDR3 is 17 amino acids. The CDR3 loop is CASSLARQAANTGELFF. CDR3 nucleotides: TGTGCCAGCAGCTTGGCCCGACAGGCGGCGAACACCGGGGAGCTGTTTTTT.

The CDR3 sequence is CASSLGVRGRNGYTF. CDR3 DNA: TGTGCCAGCAGCTTGGGTGTCAGGGGGCGGAATGGCTACACCTTC. The chain couples TRBV5-8 to TRBJ1-2; TRBD1 matches at 8 bases. Germline CDR1 SGHTS, CDR2 YDEGEE. The V gene end was trimmed by 0 bases and the J gene end by 6 bases; junction bases not matched to a gene: 7. The CDR3 is 15 residues long.

The V and J genes are TRBV15 and TRBJ2-5, with 9 bases fitting TRBD1. The CDR3 extends over 14 amino acids. The J segment lost 5 bases and the V segment lost 5 bases, leaving 6 bases of the junction unmatched. CDR1 LNHNV and CDR2 YYDKDF come from the germline V gene (reference sequence). CDR3: CATSLRDRVETQYF. The CDR3 DNA is TGTGCCACCAGCCTCCGGGACAGGGTCGAGACCCAGTACTTC.

J is TRBJ1-6 and V is TRBV27; a weak D match, TRBD1 (5 bases). CDR1 MNHEY and CDR2 SMNVEV come from the germline V gene (reference sequence). The CDR3 contains 17 residues. V was trimmed by 1 base and J by 7 bases, leaving 17 bases between them. This CDR3 reads CASSLLGFWGENSPLHF. CDR3 sequence (DNA): TGTGCCAGCAGTTTATTGGGGTTTTGGGGGGAGAATTCACCCCTCCACTTT.

The rearrangement links TRBV15 to TRBJ1-3; possibly TRBD1 for D (5 bases). This CDR3 has 15 residues. V gave up 0 bases and J gave up 4 bases, with 10 bases separating them. Germline loops: CDR1 LNHNV, CDR2 YYDKDF (reference sequence). The CDR3 spells CATSRDRTRGNTIYF. The CDR3 DNA reads as TGTGCCACCAGCAGAGACCGGACAAGGGGAAACACCATATATTTT.

This chain links TRBV9 with TRBJ2-5; tentative D call: TRBD2 (5 bases). Germline CDR1 reads SGDLS; CDR2 reads YYNGEE. Trimming took 0 bases from V and 2 from J, leaving 14 bases between them. This CDR3 contains 16 residues. The CDR3 coding sequence is TGTGCCAGCAGCGTAGCTTCCACTAGTTATCAAGAGACCCAGTACTTC. Translation gives CASSVASTSYQETQYF.

This clone has just a few counts. The chain uses TRBV2 and TRBJ1-2, with D uncertain. Trimming removed 8 bases at V and 2 bases at J, with 15 bases between. The CDR3 covers 14 residues. The germline gives CDR1 SNHLY, CDR2 FYNNEI. The CDR3 DNA sequence: TGTGCCAGCTTAGGTACGGGTACCAACTATGGCTACACCTTC. Translating it yields CASLGTGTNYGYTF.